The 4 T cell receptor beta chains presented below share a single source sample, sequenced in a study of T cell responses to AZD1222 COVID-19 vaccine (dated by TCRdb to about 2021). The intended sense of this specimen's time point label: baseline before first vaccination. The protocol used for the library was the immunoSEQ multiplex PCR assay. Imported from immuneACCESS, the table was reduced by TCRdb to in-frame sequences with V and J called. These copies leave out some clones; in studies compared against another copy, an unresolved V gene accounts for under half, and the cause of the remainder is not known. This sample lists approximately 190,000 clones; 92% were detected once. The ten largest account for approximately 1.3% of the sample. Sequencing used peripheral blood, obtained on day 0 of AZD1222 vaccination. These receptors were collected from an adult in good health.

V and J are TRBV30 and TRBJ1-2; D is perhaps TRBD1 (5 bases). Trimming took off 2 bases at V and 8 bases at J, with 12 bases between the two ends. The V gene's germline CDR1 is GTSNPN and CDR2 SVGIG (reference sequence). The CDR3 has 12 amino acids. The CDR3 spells CAWSSGVGGYTF. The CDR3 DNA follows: TGTGCCTGGAGTTCGGGGGTAGGAGGCTACACCTTC.

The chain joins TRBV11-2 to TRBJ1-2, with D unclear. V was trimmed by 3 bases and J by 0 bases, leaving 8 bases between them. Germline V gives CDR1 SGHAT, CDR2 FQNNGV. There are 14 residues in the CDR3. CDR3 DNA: TGTGCCAGCAGCTTCTCAGCCGCTAACTATGGCTACACCTTC. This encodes CASSFSAANYGYTF.

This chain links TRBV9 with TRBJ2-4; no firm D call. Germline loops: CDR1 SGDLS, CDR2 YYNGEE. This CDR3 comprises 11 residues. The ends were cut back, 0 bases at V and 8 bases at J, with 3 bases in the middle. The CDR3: CASSVGDIQYF. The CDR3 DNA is TGTGCCAGCAGCGTAGGTGACATTCAGTACTTC.

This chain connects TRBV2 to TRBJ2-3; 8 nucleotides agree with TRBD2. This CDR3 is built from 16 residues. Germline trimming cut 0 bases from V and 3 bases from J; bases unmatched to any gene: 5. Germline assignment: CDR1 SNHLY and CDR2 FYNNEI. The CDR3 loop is CASSEARAGGTDTQYF. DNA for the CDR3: TGTGCCAGCAGTGAAGCGCGGGCGGGGGGAACAGATACGCAGTATTTT. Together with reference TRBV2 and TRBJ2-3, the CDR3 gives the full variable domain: EPEVTQTPSHQVTQMGQEVILRCVPISNHLYFYWYRQILGQKVEFLVSFYNNEISEKSEIFDDQFSVERPDGSNFTLKIRSTKLEDSAMYFCASSEARAGGTDTQYFGPGTRLTVL.